The clone carrying this T cell receptor (beta chain) was detected ten times or more. Its target is unknown. TCRdb analysed the 5' RACE reads with MiXCR anew, one entry per CDR3 protein. The sample carries about 900,000 distinct CDR3 sequences, 12% recorded once. The germline CDR1 and CDR2 sequences are SEHNR and FQNEAQ (reference sequence). CDR3 length: 16 amino acids. Trimming removed 1 base from V and 5 bases from J; junction bases left unmatched: 8. Each donor (without exception) was a healthy Caucasian. This specimen comes from a study of identical twins. Notes on the study in general: Insertions were fewer in abundant cord blood beta clonotypes, whereas memory repertoires showed none of this pattern.

The data also belong to a second study, concerning yellow fever vaccine responses in identical twins.

The sample taken for sequencing was PBMCs. V and J are TRBV7-9 and TRBJ1-2; TRBD1 matches 9 bases. The TCR originated in a woman between 18 and 29 years old in good health. The CDR3, as DNA: TGTGCCAGCAGCTTAGGGGGACAGGGACGTCAATATGGCTACACCTTC. It yields the protein CASSLGGQGRQYGYTF.